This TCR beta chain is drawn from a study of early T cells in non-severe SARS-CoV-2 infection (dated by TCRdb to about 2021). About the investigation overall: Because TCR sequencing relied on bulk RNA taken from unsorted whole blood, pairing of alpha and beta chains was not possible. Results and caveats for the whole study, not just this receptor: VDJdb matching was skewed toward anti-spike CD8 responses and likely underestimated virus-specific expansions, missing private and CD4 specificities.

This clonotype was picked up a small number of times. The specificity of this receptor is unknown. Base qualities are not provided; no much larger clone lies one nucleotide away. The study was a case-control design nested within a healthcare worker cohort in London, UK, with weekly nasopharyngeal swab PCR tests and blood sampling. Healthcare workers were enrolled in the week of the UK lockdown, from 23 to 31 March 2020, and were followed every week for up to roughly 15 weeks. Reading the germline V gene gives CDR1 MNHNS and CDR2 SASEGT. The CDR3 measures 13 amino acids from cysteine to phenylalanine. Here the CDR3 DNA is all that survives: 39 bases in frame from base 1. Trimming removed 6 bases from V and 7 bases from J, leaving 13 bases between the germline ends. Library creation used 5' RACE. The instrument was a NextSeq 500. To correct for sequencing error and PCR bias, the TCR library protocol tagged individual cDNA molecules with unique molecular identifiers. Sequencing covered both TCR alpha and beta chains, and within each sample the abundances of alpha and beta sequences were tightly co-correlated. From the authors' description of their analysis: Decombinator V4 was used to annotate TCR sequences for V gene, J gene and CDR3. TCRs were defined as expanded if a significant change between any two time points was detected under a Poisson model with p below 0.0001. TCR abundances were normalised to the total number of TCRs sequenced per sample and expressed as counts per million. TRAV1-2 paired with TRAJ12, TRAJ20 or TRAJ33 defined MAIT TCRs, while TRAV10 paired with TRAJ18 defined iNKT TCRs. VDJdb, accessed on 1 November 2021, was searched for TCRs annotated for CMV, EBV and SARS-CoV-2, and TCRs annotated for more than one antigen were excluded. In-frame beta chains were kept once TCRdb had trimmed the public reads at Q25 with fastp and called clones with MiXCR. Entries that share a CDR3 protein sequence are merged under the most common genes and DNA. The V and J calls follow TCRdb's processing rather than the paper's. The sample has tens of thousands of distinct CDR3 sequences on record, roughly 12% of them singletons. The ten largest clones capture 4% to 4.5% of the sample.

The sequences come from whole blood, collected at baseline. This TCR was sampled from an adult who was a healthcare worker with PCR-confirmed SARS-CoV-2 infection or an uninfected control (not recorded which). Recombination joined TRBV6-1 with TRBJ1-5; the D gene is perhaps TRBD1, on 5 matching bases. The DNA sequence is TGTGCCAGCAGGTCGCAGGGCGAACAGCCCCAGCATTTT. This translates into CASRSQGEQPQHF.